Listed below are T cell receptor beta chains from one sample, sequenced in a study of vaccination and CD4 T cells after COVID-19. TCRdb independently ran MiXCR on the PCR reads; one entry per CDR3 protein. The data show thousands of distinct CDR3 sequences, about 75% seen once. No antigen has been identified for these receptors. Sequencing used CD4+ T cells from blood, cultured in vitro. The receptors were sampled from a human donor who had recovered from COVID-19. CDR3s include the opening cysteine and the closing phenylalanine or tryptophan. A D gene is named only where the DNA matches it firmly. The size of a clone is reported for some rows only, either as once, few or many, or as a class for expanded clones.

V gene	D gene	J gene	CDR3 length	clone size	CDR3 protein	CDR3 DNA
TRBV7-3	.	TRBJ1-1	13	few	CASSQASNTEAFF	TGTGCCAGCAGCCAGGCTTCCAACACTGAAGCTTTCTTT
TRBV6-1	TRBD1	TRBJ1-2	17	once	CASRPSTGTGYNYGYTF	TGTGCCAGCAGACCTTCCACCGGGACAGGGTATAACTATGGCTACACCTTC
TRBV21-1	.	TRBJ2-7	18	.	CASSKAPVGQGPNYEQYF	TGTGCCAGCAGCAAAGCTCCTGTCGGACAGGGCCCCAACTACGAGCAGTACTTC
TRBV20-1	.	TRBJ1-2	11	.	CSASLGYGYTF	TGCAGTGCTAGTTTGGGATATGGCTACACCTTC
TRBV19	.	TRBJ2-7	17	once	CASGIDGPGASSYEQYF	TGTGCCAGTGGTATAGATGGCCCAGGGGCCAGCTCCTACGAGCAGTACTTC
TRBV20-1	.	TRBJ1-5	16	.	CSAYSDRANLNQPQHF	TGCAGTGCTTATTCGGACAGAGCAAATCTTAATCAGCCCCAGCATTTT
TRBV28	.	TRBJ1-4	13	.	CASSFSGNEKLFF	TGTGCCAGCAGTTTTTCAGGGAATGAAAAACTGTTTTTT
TRBV20-1	TRBD2	TRBJ2-7	14	.	CSATSGGFSYEQYF	TGCAGTGCCACTAGCGGGGGCTTCTCCTACGAGCAGTACTTC
TRBV6-1	.	TRBJ2-3	13	once	CASIAAGRYTQYF	TGTGCCAGCATTGCTGCGGGTAGATATACGCAGTATTTT
TRBV6-1	.	TRBJ1-5	13	once	CASRPGVNQPQHF	TGTGCCAGCAGGCCAGGGGTAAATCAGCCCCAGCATTTT
TRBV20-1	TRBD1	TRBJ1-5	17	.	CSARAVGQANSNQPQHF	TGCAGTGCTAGAGCCGTGGGACAGGCTAATAGCAATCAGCCCCAGCATTTT
TRBV12-3/TRBV12-4	.	TRBJ2-7	14	.	CASSLWQKTYEQYF	TGTGCCAGCAGTTTATGGCAGAAAACCTACGAGCAGTACTTC
TRBV28	TRBD1	TRBJ2-5	14	.	CASSVAGGAETQYF	TGTGCCAGCAGTGTCGCAGGGGGCGCAGAGACCCAGTACTTC
TRBV7-9	.	TRBJ1-1	21	few	CASSLDRGRVGKVRSNTEAFF	TGTGCCAGCAGCTTAGATAGGGGCAGGGTGGGGAAAGTGCGCTCGAACACTGAAGCTTTCTTT
TRBV2	TRBD2	TRBJ2-5	15	.	CASSAGLAGSETQYF	TGTGCCAGCAGTGCGGGACTAGCGGGGTCCGAGACCCAGTACTTC
TRBV6-1	TRBD1	TRBJ2-7	14	.	CASRWGQMSNEQYF	TGTGCCAGCAGATGGGGACAGATGTCGAACGAGCAGTACTTC
TRBV20-1	.	TRBJ1-1	14	.	CSAKGGTARTEAFF	TGCAGTGCTAAAGGGGGGACTGCCCGCACTGAAGCTTTCTTT
TRBV7-6	.	TRBJ2-1	14	few	CASSLSGRPGEQFF	TGTGCCAGCAGCTTATCGGGACGTCCGGGTGAGCAGTTCTTC
TRBV7-8	.	TRBJ1-3	12	.	CASSPSVNTIYF	TGTGCCAGCAGCCCCAGCGTAAACACCATATATTTT
TRBV11-2	.	TRBJ1-1	15	.	CASSSVRGGNTEAFF	TGTGCCAGCAGCTCGGTTAGGGGGGGTAACACTGAAGCTTTCTTT
TRBV6-2/TRBV6-3	TRBD1	TRBJ1-5	15	.	CASSSQGGGNQPQHF	TGTGCCAGCAGCTCCCAGGGGGGGGGAAATCAGCCCCAGCATTTT
TRBV7-6	TRBD1	TRBJ1-6	17	few	CASSLTGGAFGNSPLHF	TGTGCCAGCAGCCTTACAGGGGGCGCGTTTGGTAATTCACCCCTCCACTTT
TRBV11-2	TRBD1	TRBJ1-1	16	.	CASSLSSGQGNTEAFF	TGTGCCAGCAGCCTTTCCTCGGGACAGGGGAACACTGAAGCTTTCTTT
TRBV7-9	TRBD2	TRBJ2-7	15	.	CASSSGLAGAHEQYF	TGTGCCAGCAGCTCAGGACTAGCGGGAGCCCACGAGCAGTACTTC
TRBV11-3	TRBD2	TRBJ2-3	15	few	CASSRGGGSTDTQYF	TGTGCCAGCAGCCGAGGCGGGGGTTCCACAGATACGCAGTATTTT
TRBV6-1	.	TRBJ1-2	15	.	CASSEIGGANYGYTF	TGTGCCAGCAGTGAAATCGGGGGAGCGAACTATGGCTACACCTTC
TRBV6-1	.	TRBJ1-3	15	.	CASSNRQRSGNTIYF	TGTGCCAGCAGTAACAGGCAACGCTCTGGAAACACCATATATTTT
TRBV19	.	TRBJ1-1	13	once	CASSMTMDSEAFF	TGTGCCAGTAGTATGACGATGGACAGTGAAGCTTTCTTT
TRBV27	TRBD2	TRBJ2-3	17	.	CASSPRLAGEPTDTQYF	TGTGCCAGCAGTCCCAGACTAGCGGGAGAGCCCACAGATACGCAGTATTTT
TRBV28	TRBD1	TRBJ1-1	11	.	CASSWDREAFF	TGTGCCAGCAGTTGGGACAGGGAAGCTTTCTTT
TRBV19	TRBD1	TRBJ1-5	13	large	CASADRGNQPQHF	TGTGCCAGCGCGGACAGGGGCAATCAGCCCCAGCATTTT
TRBV12-3/TRBV12-4	.	TRBJ1-1	13	.	CASSLGGNTEAFF	TGTGCCAGCAGCCTAGGGGGGAACACTGAAGCTTTCTTT
TRBV11-2	TRBD2	TRBJ2-5	18	.	CASSPRRSGGVSPETQYF	TGTGCCAGCAGCCCCCGTCGGAGCGGGGGGGTGAGTCCGGAGACCCAGTACTTC
TRBV19	.	TRBJ2-7	14	few	CASSNRASSYEQYF	TGTGCCAGTAGCAACAGGGCCTCCTCCTACGAGCAGTACTTC
TRBV6-1	TRBD1	TRBJ2-3	16	.	CASSAGGQRISDTQYF	TGTGCCAGCAGTGCAGGGGGACAGAGGATCTCAGATACGCAGTATTTT
TRBV19	TRBD1	TRBJ2-4	17	few	CASSKDAYRTGKNIQYF	TGTGCCAGTAGTAAGGACGCGTATAGGACAGGGAAAAACATTCAGTACTTC
TRBV7-2	TRBD2	TRBJ2-5	16	.	CASSLGASGLGETQYF	TGTGCCAGCAGCTTAGGGGCTAGCGGCTTGGGGGAGACCCAGTACTTC
TRBV6-1	TRBD1	TRBJ1-1	14	.	CASSKGARDTEAFF	TGTGCCAGCAGTAAGGGGGCGCGAGACACTGAAGCTTTCTTT
TRBV10-2	.	TRBJ1-5	15	.	CASSEIDRWDQPQHF	TGCGCCAGCAGTGAAATAGACAGGTGGGATCAGCCCCAGCATTTT
TRBV2	.	TRBJ1-2	15	.	CASSERISANYGYTF	TGTGCCAGCAGTGAACGTATATCAGCTAACTATGGCTACACCTTC
TRBV6-4	.	TRBJ2-3	13	.	CASSGDGGDTQYF	TGTGCCAGCAGTGGCGACGGGGGCGATACGCAGTATTTT